Listed below are T cell receptor beta chains from one sample, sequenced in a study of beta chain features in type 1 diabetes. Profiling relied on immunoSEQ multiplex PCR, and the TCRdb table lists in-frame clones only, not all of them. The repertoire holds roughly 350,000 clones, 9.5% to 10% seen once, with about 0.63% in the top ten. Sequenced: central memory CD4+ T cells from blood. Receptors were obtained from a man in his thirties or forties with type 1 diabetes. The CDR3 runs from the conserved cysteine through the conserved F or W. A D gene is named only where the DNA matches it firmly. The size of a clone is reported for some rows only, either as once, few or many, or as a class for expanded clones.

15 | NA | TRBJ2-7 | TRBV7-3 | NA | TGTGCCAGCAGCCGGGCGGCGACTAGCTCCTACGAGCAGTACTTC | CASSRAATSSYEQYF
11 | NA | TRBJ1-1 | TRBV30 | NA | TGTGCCTGGAGCACTACTGAAGGGGCTTTCTTT | CAWSTTEGAFF
15 | NA | TRBJ1-1 | TRBV28 | NA | TGTGCCAGCAGTCTGGGGGGGCGCGAGGACACTGAAGCTTTCTTT | CASSLGGREDTEAFF
14 | NA | TRBJ1-4 | TRBV10-3 | NA | TGTGCCATCAGTGAGAGTCAGGGAAATGAAAAACTGTTTTTT | CAISESQGNEKLFF
14 | NA | TRBJ1-2 | TRBV5-4 | NA | TGTGCCAGCAGCTGGGGGAGTTTTGCTGATGGCTACACCTTC | CASSWGSFADGYTF
14 | NA | TRBJ1-2 | TRBV27 | few | TGTGCCAGCAGTCCGGCCCGTACGTTCTATGGCTACACCTTC | CASSPARTFYGYTF
14 | NA | TRBJ2-7 | TRBV29-1 | NA | TGCAGCGTTGTCCTGAACAGCCCGAATGAAGAGCAGTACTTC | CSVVLNSPNEEQYF
16 | TRBD1 | TRBJ1-2 | TRBV5-4 | NA | TGTGCCAGCAGCCCCGGACAGGGGGCCGCCGGCTATGGCTACACCTTC | CASSPGQGAAGYGYTF
13 | NA | TRBJ2-3 | TRBV5-1 | few | TGCGCCAGCAGCTTCAGTAGCACAGATACGCAGTATTTT | CASSFSSTDTQYF
17 | TRBD1 | TRBJ1-5 | TRBV10-3 | NA | TGTGCCATCAGGGAGGACAGGGGGGCTCTAAGCAATCAGCCCCAGCATTTT | CAIREDRGALSNQPQHF
17 | TRBD2 | TRBJ2-3 | TRBV5-1 | few | TGCGCCAGCAGCTCAGGACTAGCGGGAGAATTCGCAGATACGCAGTATTTT | CASSSGLAGEFADTQYF
14 | NA | TRBJ2-2 | TRBV7-8 | few | TGTGCCAGCAACGGCCAGTATGGCACCGGGGAGCTGTTTTTT | CASNGQYGTGELFF
14 | NA | TRBJ1-1 | TRBV7-9 | few | TGTGCCAGCAGCTTAGAGGCAGGGATTACTGAAGCTTTCTTT | CASSLEAGITEAFF
11 | NA | TRBJ2-7 | TRBV4-2 | few | TGTGCCAGCAGTTGGGGCTACGAGCAGTACTTC | CASSWGYEQYF
14 | NA | TRBJ1-2 | TRBV7-2 | few | TGTGCCAGCAGCTTAGGAGGGTCGGGCTATGGCTACACCTTC | CASSLGGSGYGYTF
12 | NA | TRBJ1-2 | TRBV2 | NA | TGTGCCAGCAGCGCCAAACAGGGAATTGACACCTTC | CASSAKQGIDTF
15 | NA | TRBJ2-2 | TRBV11-1 | few | TGTGCCAGCAGCTTTAAATGGGGGCGACCCGGGGAGCTGTTTTTT | CASSFKWGRPGELFF
14 | NA | TRBJ2-5 | TRBV18 | many | TGTGCCAGCTCACCACCCCAGGGTCCAGAGACCCAGTACTTC | CASSPPQGPETQYF
15 | NA | TRBJ2-1 | TRBV7-2 | NA | TGTGCCAGCAGCTCCCCCTCGACAGCCCACAATGAGCAGTTCTTC | CASSSPSTAHNEQFF
14 | TRBD1 | TRBJ2-5 | TRBV2 | many | TGTGCCAGCAGTCCAGGGGGAATCCAAGAGACCCAGTACTTC | CASSPGGIQETQYF
16 | NA | TRBJ1-4 | TRBV7-2 | NA | TGTGCCAGCAGCTCTTCCTCAGGGACTACTAATGAAAAACTGTTTTTT | CASSSSSGTTNEKLFF
13 | NA | TRBJ2-5 | TRBV7-8 | few | TGTGCCAGCAGCTCGGACTATCTGGAGACCCAGTACTTC | CASSSDYLETQYF
13 | TRBD1 | TRBJ1-1 | TRBV29-1 | NA | TGCAGCGTTCGGACAGGAGGGGACACTGAAGCTTCCTTT | CSVRTGGDTEASF
14 | NA | TRBJ2-1 | TRBV9 | few | TGTGCCAGCAGCCTTGGGGAACCTTACAATGAGCAGTTCTTC | CASSLGEPYNEQFF
13 | NA | TRBJ1-2 | TRBV30 | few | TGTGCCTGGAGGGGGTTAGCTAACTATGGCTACACCTTC | CAWRGLANYGYTF
14 | NA | TRBJ2-1 | TRBV19 | few | TGTGCCACCACGAGGGGGGAGCCTTACAATGAGCAGTTCTTC | CATTRGEPYNEQFF
11 | NA | TRBJ1-1 | TRBV7-2 | NA | TGTGCCAGCAGCGTCTACACTGAAGCTTTCTTT | CASSVYTEAFF
16 | TRBD1 | TRBJ1-5 | TRBV28 | few | TGTGCCAGCAGTTCCTCCGGGACAGGGATATATCAGCCCCAGCATTTT | CASSSSGTGIYQPQHF
13 | NA | TRBJ2-7 | TRBV18 | NA | TGTGCCAGCTCACCCGGGATTTCCTACGAGCAGTACTTC | CASSPGISYEQYF
17 | TRBD1 | TRBJ2-7 | TRBV7-9 | NA | TGTGCCAGCAGCTTAGCGGCAGGGGGCCCGAGCCCCTACGAGCAGTACTTC | CASSLAAGGPSPYEQYF
12 | NA | TRBJ2-3 | TRBV2 | NA | TGTGCCTCCCGCTCTAACACAGATACGCAGTATTTT | CASRSNTDTQYF
11 | TRBD1 | TRBJ2-7 | TRBV29-1 | NA | TGCAGCGTTGAAAGGACAGGCTGGCAGTACTTC | CSVERTGWQYF
13 | NA | TRBJ1-1 | TRBV5-6 | NA | TGTGCCAGCACCTATCTGAGGGACACTGAAGCTTTCTTT | CASTYLRDTEAFF
14 | NA | TRBJ1-4 | TRBV28 | few | TGTGCCAGCAGCCCCGACAGTTATAATGAAAAACTGTTTTTT | CASSPDSYNEKLFF
14 | TRBD1 | TRBJ2-7 | TRBV14 | few | TGTGCCAGCAGCCAAAGCGCCTTACAGGGGACACAGTACTTC | CASSQSALQGTQYF
11 | NA | TRBJ1-1 | TRBV27 | NA | TGTGCCAGCAGGAAGGGATCTGAAGCTTTCTTT | CASRKGSEAFF
14 | NA | TRBJ2-2 | TRBV5-4 | NA | TGTGCCAGCAGCTTGTTTACAAACACCGGGGAGCTGTTTTTT | CASSLFTNTGELFF
13 | TRBD1 | TRBJ2-7 | TRBV5-5 | NA | TGTGCCAGCGGACGGGACAGGCCCTACGAGCAGTACTTC | CASGRDRPYEQYF
13 | TRBD1 | TRBJ2-7 | TRBV5-1 | few | TGCGCCAGCAGCGGGACAGGGTCCTACGAGCAGTACTTC | CASSGTGSYEQYF
12 | NA | TRBJ2-2 | TRBV28 | NA | TGTGCCAGCAGTTTGGTGGGGGGGGAGCTGTTTTTT | CASSLVGGELFF
13 | NA | TRBJ1-2 | TRBV18 | NA | TGTGCCAGCTCACCTGGGGTCCCCGACCTCTACACCTTC | CASSPGVPDLYTF
10 | NA | TRBJ2-1 | TRBV29-1 | NA | TGCAGCGCCCTTACAGGGATGCAGTTCTTC | CSALTGMQFF
15 | NA | TRBJ1-1 | TRBV27 | NA | TGTGCCAGCAGCGGGGGCCCGGGGGCGGGGACTGAAGCTTTCTTT | CASSGGPGAGTEAFF
15 | NA | TRBJ2-2 | TRBV7-9 | NA | TGTGCCAGCAGCGGCCGGGACGTAGTCACCGGGGAGCTGTTTTTT | CASSGRDVVTGELFF
16 | TRBD2 | TRBJ2-7 | TRBV13 | NA | TGTGCCAGCAGCTATATGCAGCGGGAGGCCTTATACGAGCAGTACTTC | CASSYMQREALYEQYF
14 | TRBD1 | TRBJ2-1 | TRBV6-4 | NA | TGTGCCAGCAGTTCGGACAGGACCTACAATGAGCAGTTCTTC | CASSSDRTYNEQFF
15 | NA | TRBJ2-1 | TRBV6-1 | NA | TGTGCCAGCAGCCCTAACAGGGCAGCGAGCAATGAGCAGTTCTTC | CASSPNRAASNEQFF
15 | NA | TRBJ1-5 | TRBV5-8 | NA | TGTGCCAGCAGCGCCATGACAGGTTTTAATCAGCCCCAGCATTTT | CASSAMTGFNQPQHF
15 | NA | TRBJ2-2 | TRBV28 | few | TGTGCCAGCATCGTTGGGTCTGAAGGGGCCGGGGAGCTGTTTTTT | CASIVGSEGAGELFF
16 | NA | TRBJ2-2 | TRBV28 | few | TGTGCCAGCAGGTGGGAGGGGGCTGCGAACACCGGGGAGCTGTTTTTT | CASRWEGAANTGELFF
14 | TRBD1 | TRBJ2-7 | TRBV18 | NA | TGTGCCAGCTCACCAAGAACAGGGGAGAACGAGCAGTACTTC | CASSPRTGENEQYF
16 | NA | TRBJ1-2 | TRBV4-1 | NA | TGCGCCAGCAGCCTCAATTCGGGGCATACGAACTATGGCTACACCTTC | CASSLNSGHTNYGYTF
14 | TRBD2 | TRBJ2-1 | TRBV7-2 | NA | TGTGCCAGCAGCTTAAGGACTAGAAGCAATGAGCAGTTCTTC | CASSLRTRSNEQFF
11 | NA | TRBJ1-1 | TRBV30 | many | TGTGCCTGGCGACGGGACACTGAAGCTTTCTTT | CAWRRDTEAFF
16 | NA | TRBJ1-4 | TRBV13 | few | TGTGCCAGTAGTTCGCTCCTTACAGTGACTTCTGAAAAACTGTTTTTT | CASSSLLTVTSEKLFF
14 | NA | TRBJ2-2 | TRBV5-8 | few | TGTGCCAGCAGCCCCCGATGGACTCCCGGGGAGCTGTTTTTT | CASSPRWTPGELFF
17 | TRBD1 | TRBJ1-5 | TRBV11-2 | few | TGTGCCAGCAGCTCCCAGGGGACAGAGTATAGCAATCAGCCCCAGCATTTT | CASSSQGTEYSNQPQHF